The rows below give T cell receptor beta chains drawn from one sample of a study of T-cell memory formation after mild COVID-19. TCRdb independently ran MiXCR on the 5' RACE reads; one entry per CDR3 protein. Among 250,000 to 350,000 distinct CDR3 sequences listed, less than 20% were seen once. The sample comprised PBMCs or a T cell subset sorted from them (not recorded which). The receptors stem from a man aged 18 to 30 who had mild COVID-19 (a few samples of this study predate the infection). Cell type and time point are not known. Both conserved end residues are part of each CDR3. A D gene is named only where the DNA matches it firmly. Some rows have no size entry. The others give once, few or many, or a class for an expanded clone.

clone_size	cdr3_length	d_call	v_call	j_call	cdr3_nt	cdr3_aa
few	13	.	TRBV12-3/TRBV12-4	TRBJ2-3	TGTGCCAGCAGACCAGGTGGGGCAGATACGCAGTATTTT	CASRPGGADTQYF
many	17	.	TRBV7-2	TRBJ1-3	TGTGCCAGCAGCTTAGTCGTCGGAGGGGGGCAAGGAAACACCATATATTTT	CASSLVVGGGQGNTIYF
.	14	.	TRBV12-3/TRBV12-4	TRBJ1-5	TGTGCCAGCAGTCACACCTCGTTCCGACAGCCCCAGCATTTT	CASSHTSFRQPQHF
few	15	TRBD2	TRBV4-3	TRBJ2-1	TGCGCCAGCAGCGCCAGACTAGCGGAGTACAATGAGCAGTTCTTC	CASSARLAEYNEQFF
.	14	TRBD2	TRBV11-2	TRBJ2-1	TGTGCCAGCAGCTTAGAAGGGACTAGCAATGAGCAGTTCTTC	CASSLEGTSNEQFF
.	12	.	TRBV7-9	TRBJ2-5	TGTGCCAGCAGCTTAGCGCTCGAGACCCAGTACTTC	CASSLALETQYF
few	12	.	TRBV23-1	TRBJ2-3	TGCGCCAGACACGACGAGGCTGATACGCAGTATTTT	CARHDEADTQYF
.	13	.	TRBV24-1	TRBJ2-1	TGTGCCACCAGTGAGCGAGGGGACAATGAGCAGTTCTTC	CATSERGDNEQFF
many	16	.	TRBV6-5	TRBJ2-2	TGTGCCAGCAGGCCCGTTGGGGGACGGTACACCGGGGAGCTGTTTTTT	CASRPVGGRYTGELFF
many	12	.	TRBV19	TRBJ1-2	TGTGCGACGCAGCTACCTAACTATGGCTACACCTTC	CATQLPNYGYTF
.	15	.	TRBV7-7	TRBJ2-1	TGTGCTAGCAGCCCCGGAGGTCGCTCCTACAATGAGCAGTTCTTC	CASSPGGRSYNEQFF
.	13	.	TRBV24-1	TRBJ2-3	TGTGCCACTTCGACAGTCGGCACAGATACGCAGTATTTT	CATSTVGTDTQYF
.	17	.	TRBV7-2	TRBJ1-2	TGTGCCAGCAGCTCGCGGGAGGTCTGGAGGCGAAACTATGGCTACACCTTC	CASSSREVWRRNYGYTF
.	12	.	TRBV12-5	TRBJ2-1	TGTGCTAGTGGTTCCGACGGTTATGAGCAGTTCTTC	CASGSDGYEQFF
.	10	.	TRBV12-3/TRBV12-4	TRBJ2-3	TGTGCCAGCAGTTTGCATACGCAGTATTTT	CASSLHTQYF
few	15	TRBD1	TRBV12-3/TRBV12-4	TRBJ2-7	TGTGCCAGCAGACCTACTATCGACAGGGGAAGCGAGCAGTACTTC	CASRPTIDRGSEQYF
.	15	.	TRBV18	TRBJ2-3	TGTGCCAGCTCACCCTATAGCGAGGGCCGGGATACGCAGTATTTT	CASSPYSEGRDTQYF
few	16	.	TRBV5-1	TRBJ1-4	TGCGCCAGCAGCTTGGACGGGACAACTACTAATGAAAAACTGTTTTTT	CASSLDGTTTNEKLFF
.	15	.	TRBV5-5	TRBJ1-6	TGTGCCAGCAGCCTCACAAGGACCTATAATTCACCCCTCCACTTT	CASSLTRTYNSPLHF
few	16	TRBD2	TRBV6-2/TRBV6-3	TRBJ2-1	TGTGCCAGCACCCGAGGACTAGCGGGGGGGAGAAATGAGCAGTTCTTC	CASTRGLAGGRNEQFF
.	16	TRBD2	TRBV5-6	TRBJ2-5	TGTGCCAGCAGCTTGGGGCTAGCGGAACCGGGGGGGACCCAGTACTTC	CASSLGLAEPGGTQYF
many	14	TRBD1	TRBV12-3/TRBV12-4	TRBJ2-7	TGTGCCAGCAGTCCCGGGACAGGGACCTACGAGCAGTACTTC	CASSPGTGTYEQYF
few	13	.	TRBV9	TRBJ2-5	TGTGCCAGCAGCGTCGGGAACCAAGAGACCCAGTACTTC	CASSVGNQETQYF
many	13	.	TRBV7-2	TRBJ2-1	TGTGCCAGCAGCTTAAGGGGGACCAATGAGCAGTTCTTC	CASSLRGTNEQFF
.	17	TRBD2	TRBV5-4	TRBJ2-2	TGTGCCAGCAGTACCGGGACTAGCGTGACGAACACCGGGGAGCTGTTTTTT	CASSTGTSVTNTGELFF
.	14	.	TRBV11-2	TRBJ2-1	TGTGCCAGCAGCTTAGATCCTTTAACGGTTGAGCAGTTCTTC	CASSLDPLTVEQFF
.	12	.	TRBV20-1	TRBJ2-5	TGCAGTGCACGGACGAGCCAAGAGACCCAGTACTTC	CSARTSQETQYF
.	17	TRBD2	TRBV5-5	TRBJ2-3	TGTGCCAGCAGCTTGCTAGCGGGAGGTCCGATTAGCGATACGCAGTATTTT	CASSLLAGGPISDTQYF
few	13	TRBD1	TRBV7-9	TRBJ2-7	TGTGCCAGCAGCAAGACAGGGCGGTACGAGCAGTACTTC	CASSKTGRYEQYF
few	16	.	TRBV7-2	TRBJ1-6	TGTGCCAGCAGCCATAGGGGTAGATCCTATAATTCACCCCTCCACTTT	CASSHRGRSYNSPLHF
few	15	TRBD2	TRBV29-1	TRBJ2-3	TGCAGCGTTGGACCCGGGACTAGCGGCACAGATACGCAGTATTTT	CSVGPGTSGTDTQYF
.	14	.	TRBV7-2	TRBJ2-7	TGTGCCAGCAGCTTTCTGTGGCAGTCGTCCGAGCAGTACTTC	CASSFLWQSSEQYF
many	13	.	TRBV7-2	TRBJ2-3	TGTGCCAGCAGGACAACAGGGACAGATACGCAGTATTTT	CASRTTGTDTQYF
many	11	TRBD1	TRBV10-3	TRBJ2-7	TGTGCCATCAGCTCGACAGGGGCCAAGTACTTC	CAISSTGAKYF
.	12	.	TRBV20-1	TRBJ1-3	TGCAGTGCAGCCGGATCTGGAAACACCATATATTTT	CSAAGSGNTIYF
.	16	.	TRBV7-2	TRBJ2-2	TGTGCCAGCAGTCTCCACCCGATGAACTACCCCGGGGAGCTGTTTTTT	CASSLHPMNYPGELFF
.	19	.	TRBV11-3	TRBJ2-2	TGTGCCAGCAGCCCCAGGCCGTCGAGGGCTAAGCCGAACACCGGGGAGCTGTTTTTT	CASSPRPSRAKPNTGELFF
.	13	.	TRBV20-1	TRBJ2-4	TGCAGTGCTACACCTTGGGGCCAAAACATTCAGTACTTC	CSATPWGQNIQYF
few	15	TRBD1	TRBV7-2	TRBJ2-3	TGTGCCAGCACTCCGAGGGGGCAGAGCACAGATACGCAGTATTTT	CASTPRGQSTDTQYF
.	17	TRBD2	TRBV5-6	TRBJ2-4	TGTGCCAGCAGCCGGGCGGGAGGGTTCAGGGCCAAAAACATTCAGTACTTC	CASSRAGGFRAKNIQYF
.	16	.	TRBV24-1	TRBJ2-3	TGTGCCACCAGTGATGGGGCAAGAGGCGGCGGAGATACGCAGTATTTT	CATSDGARGGGDTQYF
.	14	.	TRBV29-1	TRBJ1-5	TGCAGCGTTGCAGATCAGGGTTTGAATCAGCCCCAGCATTTT	CSVADQGLNQPQHF
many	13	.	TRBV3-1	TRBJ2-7	TGTGCCAGCAGCCAAGAACAGGGGCGGGGGCAGTACTTC	CASSQEQGRGQYF
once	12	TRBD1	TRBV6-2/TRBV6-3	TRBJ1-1	TGTGCCAGCAGGACACAGGGGGCCGAAGCTTTCTTT	CASRTQGAEAFF
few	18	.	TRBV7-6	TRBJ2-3	TGTGCCAGCAGCTTAACCCCGGGAGGTGGGGGCCTCACAGATACGCAGTATTTT	CASSLTPGGGGLTDTQYF
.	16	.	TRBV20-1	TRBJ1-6	TGCAGTGCTAGAGATCCTAGGGAAGGCGGTAATTCACCCCTCCACTTT	CSARDPREGGNSPLHF
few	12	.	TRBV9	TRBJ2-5	TGTGCCAGCAACCGGGACACAGAGACCCAGTACTTC	CASNRDTETQYF
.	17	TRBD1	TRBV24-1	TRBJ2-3	TGTGCCACCAGTGACAGCAAGGACAGGACAGTATCCGATACGCAGTATTTT	CATSDSKDRTVSDTQYF
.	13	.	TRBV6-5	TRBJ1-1	TGTGCCAGCAGTTATTCAGGGGAAACTGAAGCTTTCTTT	CASSYSGETEAFF
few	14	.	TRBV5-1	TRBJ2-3	TGCGCCAGCAGCTCTTTCCCGGGAAAAGTTACGCAGTATTTT	CASSSFPGKVTQYF
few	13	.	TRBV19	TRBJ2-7	TGTGCCAGTAGTATCGACAGGTTCTACGAGCAGTACTTC	CASSIDRFYEQYF
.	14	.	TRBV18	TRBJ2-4	TGTGCCAGCTCACCCGAGCAAGCCAAAAACATTCAGTACTTC	CASSPEQAKNIQYF
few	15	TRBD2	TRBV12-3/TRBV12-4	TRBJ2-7	TGTGCCAGCAGGACGGGGGGAGCTACAATCTACGAGCAGTACTTC	CASRTGGATIYEQYF
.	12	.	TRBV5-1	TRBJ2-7	TGCGCCAGCACCGGGCCTCTCTACGAGCAGTACTTC	CASTGPLYEQYF
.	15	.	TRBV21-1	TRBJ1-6	TGTGCCAGCACTCCAGGGAGCTCCTATAATTCACCCCTCCACTTT	CASTPGSSYNSPLHF